This TCR beta chain was sequenced in a study of regulatory T cells in long-lasting Graves disease. Study results and limitations: Persistent disease was associated with favored TRBV28 usage and with favored use of TRBJ1-2 and TRBJ2-5.

This clonotype was counted at least ten times. What it recognizes is unknown. The time point is: newly diagnosed GD, antithyroid drugs for less than 3 months. The TCR library was made from RNA that had been extracted from PBMCs in TRIzol. Each patient gave around 8.1 milliliters of EDTA-anticoagulated peripheral blood. Germline V gene lookup returns CDR1 SEHNR and CDR2 FQNEAQ (reference sequence). Trimming left V 5 bases short and J 1 base short, with 15 bases between. This CDR3 is built from 15 residues. Libraries of TCR beta came from iRepertoire HTBI primers plus Arm-PCR of CDR3 regions. TCRdb analysed the multiplex PCR reads with MiXCR anew, one entry per CDR3 protein. The sample lists roughly 500,000 distinct CDR3 sequences, approximately 12% occurring once. The same sample was also studied in work on T cells in Graves' hyperthyroidism and ophthalmopathy. That report adds: The TCR CDR3 was amplified in a first-round RT-PCR using the HTBI primer set.

The starting material was peripheral blood mononuclear cells (PBMCs), obtained at new diagnosis, from a patient treated with antithyroid drugs. This TCR came from a woman in her 30s with Graves disease. The rearrangement links TRBV7-9 to TRBJ2-7; D is tentatively TRBD1 or TRBD2 (5 bases each). CDR3 residues: CASSEGRILSYEQYF. CDR3 coding DNA: TGTGCCAGCAGCGAGGGACGGATACTATCCTACGAGCAGTACTTC.